What follows are 7 T cell receptor beta chains derived from one specimen sequenced in a study of blood T cell repertoires in COVID-19. The data were produced by immunoSEQ multiplex PCR, yet TCRdb's version contains in-frame clones alone and is incomplete. The sample includes 370,000 or so clones, around 87% of them seen just once. Material for sequencing was PBMCs or T cells enriched from blood (not recorded which). The receptors were sampled from a man between 25 and 39 years old who had recovered from COVID-19.

The DNA of the CDR3 is TGTGCCAGCAGCAAAGGACTTCAGGGGATTACTGAGCAGTTCTTC. It is translated as CASSKGLQGITEQFF. This chain connects TRBV7-3 to TRBJ2-1; D perhaps matches TRBD1 (6 bases). CDR3 length equals 15 residues. Trimming cost V 5 bases and J 9 bases, with 20 bases left between them. Germline V gene data show CDR1 as SGHTA and CDR2 as FQGTGA.

As concerns this clone: Other DNA sequences in the same sample also yield this CDR3. Here the CDR3 DNA reads TGCGCCAGCAGCTTGGGAACAGAGAACACTGAAGCTTTCTTT. It encodes CASSLGTENTEAFF. This chain joins TRBV5-1 and TRBJ1-1; D remains ambiguous. V lost 0 bases and J 1 base, leaving 7 bases between the germline ends. The CDR3 contains 14 residues. Germline loops: CDR1 SGHRS, CDR2 YFSETQ. Full variable domain (remainder filled in from reference TRBV5-1 and TRBJ1-1): KAGVTQTPRYLIKTRGQQVTLSCSPISGHRSVSWYQQTPGQGLQFLFEYFSETQRNKGNFPGRFSGRQFSNSRSEMNVSTLELGDSALYLCASSLGTENTEAFFGQGTRLTVV.

This chain links TRBV19 with TRBJ2-2; maybe TRBD2 (5 bases). Per germline, CDR1 LNHDA and CDR2 SQIVND (reference sequence). The V end lost 8 bases, the J end lost 4 bases, and 14 bases lay between the germline ends. This CDR3 is built from 14 residues. The CDR3 loop is CASDSTRGTGELFF. The CDR3 region has the DNA TGTGCCAGTGACTCGACTCGGGGCACCGGGGAGCTGTTTTTT. The full variable domain, its missing parts supplied by reference TRBV19 and TRBJ2-2, is DGGITQSPKYLFRKEGQNVTLSCEQNLNHDAMYWYRQDPGQGLRLIYYSQIVNDFQKGDIAEGYSVSREKKESFPLTVTSAQKNPTAFYLCASDSTRGTGELFFGEGSRLTVL.

V is TRBV27 and J is TRBJ1-5, with a possible D match to TRBD1 (5 bases). Per the germline V gene, CDR1 is MNHEY and CDR2 is SMNVEV (reference sequence). CDR3 length equals 14 residues. V lost 4 bases to trimming and J lost 9 bases, with 16 bases between them. The CDR3 loop is CASSSGTGLRPQHF. The CDR3 DNA reads as TGTGCCAGCAGTTCGGGGACTGGCCTGAGGCCCCAGCATTTT.

V and J are TRBV4-1 and TRBJ1-2, with 8 bases fitting TRBD1. The V gene end was trimmed by 4 bases and the J gene end by 5 bases; junction bases not matched to a gene: 9. The V gene's germline CDR1 is MGHRA and CDR2 YSYEKL. The CDR3 extends over 15 amino acids. The CDR3 sequence is CASSPWTGSRYGYTF. In DNA, the CDR3 is TGCGCCAGCAGCCCGTGGACAGGGTCCCGGTATGGCTACACCTTC.

V and J are TRBV6-5 and TRBJ2-2; 10 bases map to TRBD2. There are 13 residues in the CDR3. The germline V gene encodes CDR1 MNHEY and CDR2 SVGAGI. The V segment lost 8 bases and the J segment 8 bases; nucleotides outside the gene matches: 5. The CDR3, as DNA: TGTGCCAGCTTTACTAGCGGGACGGGGGAGCTGTTTTTT. Translated, it gives CASFTSGTGELFF.

V is TRBV15 and J is TRBJ1-4; 9 bases fit TRBD1. After removal of 5 bases from V and 8 bases from J, the junction contained 6 bases not matched to a gene. This CDR3 has 14 amino acids. Germline lookup yields CDR1 LNHNV and CDR2 YYDKDF (reference sequence). This chain's CDR3 is CATSRRDREEKLFF. CDR3 DNA sequence: TGTGCCACCAGCCGCCGGGACAGGGAGGAAAAACTGTTTTTT.